The following is a T cell receptor (beta chain) sequence with its context. One base away lies a much larger clone, so this may be a sequencing read error. As the CDR3 is not closed by the conserved phenylalanine or tryptophan, this likely results from a read error. The data belong to a study of tumor-infiltrating lymphocytes in primary liver carcinoma. Study details: Resecting the tumor surgically was how the patients' primary liver carcinoma was treated. In every tissue type, samples returned a similar yield of roughly 3.5 to 8 million productive TCRbeta reads.

With 2 bases clipped from V and 9 bases from J, the junction kept 9 bases outside the gene matches. The CDR3 length is 17 residues. Per germline, CDR1 MNHEY and CDR2 SVGEGT. Reverse transcription of 500 ng total RNA with a constant-region primer produced TCR beta cDNA. A slightly modified ARM-PCR protocol with three nested multiplex PCR rounds produced these TCR beta libraries. Use of TRBV1-TRBV30 forward primers with a C-beta reverse primer characterized the first two PCR rounds, which lasted roughly 9 cycles each. A single record per CDR3 protein comes from TCRdb applying MiXCR to the multiplex PCR reads. The sample records roughly 330,000 distinct CDR3 sequences, roughly 61% being singletons. Extraction also yielded germline DNA, while blood RNA was obtained from unsorted whole blood.

This clonotype originated in a man aged 35 to 55 with primary liver carcinoma and hepatitis B virus infection. The sample consisted of peripheral blood. The V call is TRBV6-2 or TRBV6-3, the J call TRBJ2-1, with TRBD2 matching over 14 bases. CDR3 loop: CASSYPPGTSGSFEQFL. As DNA, the CDR3 is TGTGCCAGCAGTTACCCACCCGGGACTAGCGGGAGTTTTGAGCAGTTCTTA.